Following are 6 T cell receptor beta chains from one sample sequenced in a study of shared clonotypes between healthy human individuals. Sequencing was performed with immunoSEQ multiplex PCR; in TCRdb, only in-frame clones are kept and a portion is missing. The data contain around 2.3 million clones, approximately 94% of them singletons. Sequenced sample: naive CD4+ T cells sorted from blood. Specified subset: CD45RA+ positively selected. These receptors all stem from a man between 18 and 29 years old in good health.

This clone appeared once. V is TRBV2 and J is TRBJ1-1, with TRBD1 as a possible D gene (5 bases). Deletions cut 4 bases from V and 0 bases from J, with 12 bases between. Germline V gene data show CDR1 as SNHLY and CDR2 as FYNNEI. There are 15 residues in the CDR3. CDR3 protein: CASSVLNRLNTEAFF. CDR3 coding DNA: TGTGCCAGCAGTGTTCTGAACAGGCTGAACACTGAAGCTTTCTTT.

The CDR3 bases are TGCACGACGGAGGGCACAGATACGCAGTATTTT. It codes for CTTEGTDTQYF. V is TRBV29-1 and J is TRBJ2-3; a weak D match, TRBD2 (5 bases). CDR3 length: 11 amino acids. Germline V CDR1 and CDR2: SQVTM, ANQGSEA.

This rearrangement joins TRBV5-1 to TRBJ2-7, with 7 positions matching TRBD2. Germline CDR1 is SGHRS and CDR2 is YFSETQ. With V trimmed by 3 bases and J by 3 bases, 3 bases remained unmatched. CDR3 size: 13 residues. CDR3 region: CASSWEGRYEQYF. CDR3 nucleotides: TGCGCCAGCAGCTGGGAGGGGCGCTACGAGCAGTACTTC.

The chain carries TRBV7-9 and TRBJ1-5, with D perhaps TRBD1 (6 bases). The length of the CDR3 is 15 residues. The V gene's germline CDR1 is SEHNR and CDR2 FQNEAQ (reference sequence). Trimming cost V 5 bases and J 3 bases, with 14 bases left between them. The CDR3 region is CASSAGPGANQPQHF. The DNA for the CDR3 is TGTGCCAGCAGCGCAGGTCCGGGGGCCAATCAGCCCCAGCATTTT.

The chain carries TRBV6-5 and TRBJ1-5; D unclear. Germline V lookup: CDR1 MNHEY, CDR2 SVGAGI. The ends were cut back, 6 bases at V and 7 bases at J, with 16 bases in the middle. The CDR3 has 14 residues. This CDR3 is CASSLLAGQQPQHF. The CDR3 nucleotides are TGTGCCAGCAGCCTTTTGGCAGGTCAACAGCCCCAGCATTTT.

Details on this clone: Within the sample, other DNA sequences also encode this same CDR3. The rearrangement joins TRBV5-1 to TRBJ1-1; 11 bases map to TRBD1. The germline CDR1 and CDR2 sequences are SGHRS and YFSETQ. The CDR3 length is 15 residues. The V gene end was trimmed by 4 bases and the J gene end by 5 bases; junction bases not matched to a gene: 7. The DNA for the CDR3 is TGCGCCAGCAGCCTTGGACAGGGGGCAGGAACTGAAGCTTTCTTT. It codes for CASSLGQGAGTEAFF.